Following are 19 T cell receptor beta chains from one sample sequenced in a study of regulatory T cells in long-lasting Graves disease. Time point defined: newly diagnosed GD, antithyroid drugs for less than 3 months. Isolated PBMC RNA provided the starting material for the TCR library. Through Arm-PCR of CDR3 regions and iRepertoire HTBI primers, TCR beta libraries were built. TCRdb independently ran MiXCR on the multiplex PCR reads; one entry per CDR3 protein. The sample carries roughly 360,000 distinct CDR3 sequences, about 10% recorded once. These data also featured in a second study, about T cells in Graves' hyperthyroidism and ophthalmopathy.

This material consisted of peripheral blood mononuclear cells (PBMCs), taken at new diagnosis, from a patient treated with antithyroid drugs. The receptors were sampled from a woman aged 18-30 years with Graves disease.

This rearrangement joins TRBV27 to TRBJ2-3; no definite D call. The CDR3 length is 13 residues. The germline V gene encodes CDR1 MNHEY and CDR2 SMNVEV (reference sequence). V lost 7 bases and J 2 bases, leaving 10 bases between the germline ends. This CDR3 reads CASMAQATDTQYF. The CDR3, as DNA: TGTGCCAGCATGGCCCAGGCCACAGATACGCAGTATTTT.

This chain connects TRBV20-1 to TRBJ1-3; 10 bases fit TRBD1. Trimming cost V 6 bases and J 4 bases; bases outside gene matches: 15. The CDR3 has 17 residues. CDR1 is DFQATT, CDR2 SNEGSKA, per germline (reference sequence). CDR3 bases: TGCAGTGCCGTGTGGAGGGACAGGGGCTTGTTAGGAAACACCATATATTTT. This encodes CSAVWRDRGLLGNTIYF.

The CDR3 nucleotides are TGTGCCAGCAGTTCCCATGAAGGAGGGAATGAAAAACTGTTTTTT. Residues: CASSSHEGGNEKLFF. The chain uses TRBV6-2 or TRBV6-3 and TRBJ1-4; D is undetermined. This CDR3 is 15 amino acids long. From germline, CDR1 is MNHEY and CDR2 SVGEGT. Trimming cost V 4 bases and J 5 bases, with 14 bases left between them.

This clonotype appeared a few times. The CDR3 bases are TGTGCCAGTAGTATGTTAAGGCAGCTTTCCTCCGGTGGCTACACCTTC. Its protein is CASSMLRQLSSGGYTF. The gene calls are TRBV19 and TRBJ1-2; D is unclear. Trimming took off 3 bases at V and 7 bases at J, with 21 bases between the two ends. CDR1 LNHDA and CDR2 SQIVND come from the germline V gene (reference sequence). The CDR3 runs to 16 residues.

This clonotype was observed at least ten times. CDR3 sequence: CASSRDGGGYYNEQFF. For the CDR3, the DNA is TGTGCCAGCAGCCGGGACGGGGGTGGGTACTACAATGAGCAGTTCTTC. This chain links TRBV12-3 or TRBV12-4 with TRBJ2-1; tentatively, D is TRBD2 (6 bases). V lost 6 bases and J lost 3, with 18 bases in between. The CDR3 has 16 residues.

V gene TRBV4-3 combines with J gene TRBJ1-2; D remains unclear. Trimming removed 4 bases at V and 1 base at J, with 13 bases between. Germline CDR1 LGHNA, CDR2 YSLEER. The CDR3 has 15 amino acids. CDR3 sequence (DNA): TGCGCCAGCAGCCGGAAAGGCCGGGATAACTATGGCTACACCTTC. Amino acid sequence: CASSRKGRDNYGYTF.

This clonotype was found many times. V is TRBV6-1 and J is TRBJ1-6, with 8 bases identical to TRBD1. The V and J ends lost 5 bases and 5 bases, in that order; junction bases with no gene match: 2. Germline V gene lookup returns CDR1 MNHNS and CDR2 SASEGT. This CDR3 has 14 residues. CDR3 DNA sequence: TGTGCCAGCAGTACGGACAGGGATAATTCACCCCTCCACTTT. It yields the protein CASSTDRDNSPLHF.

This clonotype was observed at least ten times. V gene TRBV28 combines with J gene TRBJ2-2; D tentatively reads TRBD1 or TRBD2 (5 bases each). The CDR3 is 11 residues long. CDR1 is MDHEN and CDR2 is SYDVKM in the germline V gene. Trimming shortened V by 8 bases and J by 8 bases, and 9 bases separated the two germline ends. CDR3 in amino acids: CASHGGGELFF. The CDR3 DNA follows: TGTGCCAGCCATGGGGGTGGGGAGCTGTTTTTT.

This clonotype was picked up many times. The chain has TRBV28 and TRBJ2-1, with 10 bases that match TRBD1. The V gene end was trimmed by 6 bases and the J gene end by 3 bases; junction bases not matched to a gene: 5. This CDR3 region has 15 residues. Germline V gene data show CDR1 as MDHEN and CDR2 as SYDVKM. CDR3 nucleotide sequence: TGTGCCAGCAGCCCCGGGGACAGGGGCTACAATGAGCAGTTCTTC. This encodes CASSPGDRGYNEQFF.

This clonotype showed up many times. The rearrangement links TRBV6-2 or TRBV6-3 to TRBJ1-1; 9 bases are a match to TRBD1. With 4 bases clipped from V and 6 bases from J, the junction kept 15 bases outside the gene matches. CDR1 MNHEY and CDR2 SVGEGT come from the germline V gene. The CDR3 totals 17 residues. The CDR3 loop reads CASSSIPTGGINAEAFF. CDR3 DNA sequence: TGTGCCAGCAGTTCCATACCCACAGGGGGCATTAACGCTGAAGCTTTCTTT.

This clonotype was seen only a few times. The rearrangement uses TRBV27 and TRBJ2-1; 8 bases match TRBD1. The V segment lost 2 bases and the J segment 9 bases; nucleotides outside the gene matches: 6. Germline CDR1 reads MNHEY; CDR2 reads SMNVEV (reference sequence). The CDR3 has 14 residues. In nucleotides, the CDR3 is TGTGCCAGCAGTTTAGACAGGGGAGGCAGTGAGCAGTTCTTC. The encoded protein is CASSLDRGGSEQFF.

This clonotype appeared a few times. The V call is TRBV4-1, the J call TRBJ1-1; D is possibly TRBD1 (5 bases). The CDR3 covers 17 residues. V was pared by 0 bases and J by 0 bases, with 14 bases between. The V gene's germline CDR1 is MGHRA and CDR2 YSYEKL. The CDR3 sequence is CASSQEGQLIMNTEAFF. For the CDR3, the DNA is TGCGCCAGCAGCCAAGAGGGGCAGCTTATTATGAACACTGAAGCTTTCTTT.

This clonotype was recorded at least ten times. V usage is TRBV30 and J usage is TRBJ1-2; 9 bases match TRBD1. There are 14 residues in the CDR3. V was pared by 7 bases and J by 8 bases, with 14 bases of the junction left unmatched. Germline loops: CDR1 GTSNPN, CDR2 SVGIG (reference sequence). The CDR3 loop reads CASDRGSRSGGYTF. The DNA of the CDR3 is TGTGCCTCGGACAGGGGTTCTCGCTCGGGCGGCTACACCTTC.

This clonotype was counted at least ten times. The chain joins TRBV6-5 to TRBJ2-1; D remains ambiguous. The length of the CDR3 is 16 residues. Trimming shortened V by 0 bases and J by 7 bases, and 16 bases separated the two germline ends. Germline V gene lookup returns CDR1 MNHEY and CDR2 SVGAGI. The CDR3: CASSYSTGTLGNEQFF. CDR3 coding DNA: TGTGCCAGCAGTTACTCTACCGGAACCCTAGGGAATGAGCAGTTCTTC.

Ten or more counts support this clonotype. J is TRBJ2-3 and V is TRBV27; TRBD2 matches 9 bases. The CDR3 loop spans 17 amino acids. From germline, CDR1 is MNHEY and CDR2 SMNVEV (reference sequence). With V trimmed by 0 bases and J by 6 bases, 10 bases remained unmatched. In DNA form, the CDR3 reads TGTGCCAGCAGTTTATCGCGTCTAGCGGGATCCTACGATACGCAGTATTTT. Translated: CASSLSRLAGSYDTQYF.

This clonotype was detected many times. V gene TRBV7-9 combines with J gene TRBJ2-5, with 7 positions matching TRBD2. The CDR3 is 13 amino acids. CDR1 is SEHNR and CDR2 is FQNEAQ in the germline V gene (reference sequence). Germline trimming cut 5 bases from V and 5 bases from J; bases unmatched to any gene: 5. DNA for the CDR3: TGTGCCAGCAGCCCGGGGGGTTCCGAGACCCAGTACTTC. This gives the protein CASSPGGSETQYF.

At least ten counts were recorded for this clonotype. The J gene is TRBJ1-1, the V gene TRBV19, with 7 bases fitting TRBD1. V gave up 4 bases and J gave up 1 base; unmatched junction bases: 12. This CDR3 is built from 17 residues. CDR1 and CDR2 from the germline V gene are LNHDA and SQIVND (reference sequence). The CDR3: CASSSHPGTEGNTEAFF. DNA of the CDR3: TGTGCCAGTAGTAGTCATCCCGGGACAGAGGGGAACACTGAAGCTTTCTTT.

The chain couples TRBV6-1 to TRBJ2-1; perhaps TRBD2 as D (6 bases). Trimming removed 6 bases from V and 7 bases from J, with 22 bases in between. CDR3 size: 16 residues. Germline V gene sequence: CDR1 MNHNS, CDR2 SASEGT. CDR3 sequence reads: CASSRRGVAERNEQFF. The CDR3 DNA reads as TGTGCCAGCAGCAGGAGGGGTGTCGCGGAGCGAAATGAGCAGTTCTTC.

In its sample, this clonotype was seen a few times. This chain links TRBV5-6 with TRBJ1-1; 8 nucleotides line up with TRBD1. CDR3 size: 16 residues. The junction had 11 bases not matched to a gene; V was cut back by 2 bases and J by 5 bases. Germline V lookup: CDR1 SGHDT, CDR2 YYEEEE. The CDR3 DNA reads as TGTGCCAGCAGCTTCAAAGGACAGGGTGTTGGAACTGAAGCTTTCTTT. Translating it yields CASSFKGQGVGTEAFF.